The rows below give T cell receptor beta chains drawn from one sample of a study of shared clonotypes between healthy human individuals. Profiled with immunoSEQ multiplex PCR; TCRdb holds only in-frame clones, not every one. The table includes hundreds of thousands of clones, about 74% detected once. Specimen: memory CD4+ T cells sorted from blood. Source of these receptors: a woman in her 30s in good health. CDR3s include the opening cysteine and the closing phenylalanine or tryptophan. D genes are given only for firm matches. Size values are once, few and many counts, or a class for expanded clones, and some rows have none.

CATSRDRTEGREKLFF | TGTGCCACCAGCAGAGATCGGACTGAAGGGCGTGAAAAACTGTTTTTT | - | TRBV15 | - | TRBJ1-4
CASSRAGSQPQHF | TGTGCCAGCAGTAGGGCGGGAAGTCAGCCCCAGCATTTT | - | TRBV6-6 | - | TRBJ1-5
CAISGEREQNEQFF | TGTGCCATCAGTGGAGAGCGGGAGCAGAATGAGCAGTTCTTC | TRBD2 | TRBV10-3 | - | TRBJ2-1
CATSRGLAGAQETQYF | TGTGCCACCAGCAGGGGACTAGCGGGAGCCCAAGAGACCCAGTACTTC | TRBD2 | TRBV15 | - | TRBJ2-5
CASSQAGTAGNTIYF | TGTGCCAGCAGCCAAGCCGGGACCGCTGGAAACACCATATATTTT | - | TRBV4-2 | once | TRBJ1-3
CASSSQGAPAGYTF | TGTGCCAGCAGTTCACAGGGGGCCCCCGCGGGCTACACCTTC | TRBD1 | TRBV28 | - | TRBJ1-2
CASIEGGMETQYF | TGTGCCAGCATCGAGGGGGGCATGGAGACCCAGTACTTC | - | TRBV28 | - | TRBJ2-5
CASSYSSGYSYEQYF | TGTGCCAGCAGTTACTCTAGCGGGTACTCCTACGAGCAGTACTTC | TRBD2 | TRBV6-5 | - | TRBJ2-7
CASSESRGEAFF | TGCGCCAGCAGTGAGTCGAGGGGGGAAGCTTTCTTT | - | TRBV10-2 | - | TRBJ1-1
CASSLVRGLAGVAYNEQFF | TGTGCCAGCAGCTTAGTGAGGGGACTAGCGGGAGTTGCATACAATGAGCAGTTCTTC | TRBD2 | TRBV7-2 | - | TRBJ2-1
CATSSRDSSYEQYF | TGTGCCACCAGCAGCCGTGACAGCTCCTACGAGCAGTACTTC | - | TRBV15 | - | TRBJ2-7
CASSFLSSTDTQYF | TGTGCCAGCAGTTTTCTGTCCTCCACAGATACGCAGTATTTT | - | TRBV27 | - | TRBJ2-3
CASSLNQRADTQYF | TGTGCCAGCAGCTTAAATCAACGGGCAGATACGCAGTATTTT | - | TRBV13 | many | TRBJ2-3
CASSSPGLDEQYF | TGTGCCAGCAGCTCCCCCGGACTCGACGAGCAGTACTTC | - | TRBV7-9 | many | TRBJ2-7
CASSKQGYTEAFF | TGTGCCAGCAGTAAACAGGGGTACACTGAAGCTTTCTTT | TRBD1 | TRBV27 | - | TRBJ1-1
CASRTRDSKNTIYF | TGTGCCAGCAGGACGAGGGACAGCAAAAACACCATATATTTT | TRBD1 | TRBV6-6 | - | TRBJ1-3
CASSSRDWIYEQYF | TGTGCCAGCAGCTCCCGGGACTGGATCTACGAGCAGTACTTC | - | TRBV7-8 | - | TRBJ2-7
CASSLGGSSPYSNQPQHF | TGTGCCAGCAGCTTAGGGGGCAGTTCCCCATATAGCAATCAGCCCCAGCATTTT | - | TRBV7-2 | - | TRBJ1-5
CASSLASSEYNEQFF | TGCGCCAGCAGCTTGGCGTCTAGCGAGTACAATGAGCAGTTCTTC | - | TRBV5-1 | - | TRBJ2-1
CASSQRRPAGELFF | TGTGCCAGCAGCCAACGTCGACCGGCCGGGGAGCTGTTTTTT | - | TRBV13 | - | TRBJ2-2
CASTDGDSYEQYF | TGTGCCAGCACCGATGGCGACTCCTACGAGCAGTACTTC | - | TRBV6-5 | - | TRBJ2-7
CASSTTGGLTNEKLFF | TGTGCCAGCAGTACGACAGGGGGCCTAACTAATGAAAAACTGTTTTTT | TRBD1 | TRBV6-6 | - | TRBJ1-4
CASSYSILEGYTF | TGTGCCAGCAGTTACTCGATATTGGAAGGCTACACCTTC | - | TRBV6-5 | - | TRBJ1-2
CASSVGLAGYNEQFF | TGTGCCAGCAGCGTAGGGCTAGCGGGCTACAATGAGCAGTTCTTC | TRBD2 | TRBV9 | many | TRBJ2-1
CASSQQGTSGNNEQFF | TGTGCCAGCAGCCAGCAGGGGACTAGCGGAAACAATGAGCAGTTCTTC | TRBD2 | TRBV4-2 | - | TRBJ2-1
CASSTRTDTEAFF | TGTGCCAGTAGTACAAGGACAGACACTGAAGCTTTCTTT | - | TRBV19 | - | TRBJ1-1
CASSRDRGRYNEQFF | TGTGCCAGCAGTCGGGACAGGGGGCGATACAATGAGCAGTTCTTC | TRBD1 | TRBV27 | - | TRBJ2-1
CASSGVGWSQPQHF | TGCGCCAGCAGTGGTGTGGGATGGAGTCAGCCCCAGCATTTT | - | TRBV10-2 | few | TRBJ1-5
CASSSGTSGIPADTQYF | TGTGCCAGCAGTTCGGGGACTAGCGGGATCCCGGCGGATACGCAGTATTTT | TRBD2 | TRBV28 | - | TRBJ2-3
CAWSVGDRTDSEKLFF | TGTGCCTGGAGTGTTGGGGATAGGACGGACAGTGAAAAACTGTTTTTT | - | TRBV30 | - | TRBJ1-4